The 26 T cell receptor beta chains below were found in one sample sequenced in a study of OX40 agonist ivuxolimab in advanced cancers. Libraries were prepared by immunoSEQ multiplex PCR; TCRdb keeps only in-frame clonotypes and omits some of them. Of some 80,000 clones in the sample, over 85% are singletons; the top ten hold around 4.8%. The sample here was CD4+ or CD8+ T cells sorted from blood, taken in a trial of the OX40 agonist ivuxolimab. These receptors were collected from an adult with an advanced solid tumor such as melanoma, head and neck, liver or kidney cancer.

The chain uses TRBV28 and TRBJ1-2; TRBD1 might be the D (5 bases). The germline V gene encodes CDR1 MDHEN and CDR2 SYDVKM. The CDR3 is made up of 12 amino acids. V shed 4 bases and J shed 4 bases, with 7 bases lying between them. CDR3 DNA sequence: TGTGCCAGCAGTTCGACAGCCTATGGCTACACCTTC. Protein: CASSSTAYGYTF.

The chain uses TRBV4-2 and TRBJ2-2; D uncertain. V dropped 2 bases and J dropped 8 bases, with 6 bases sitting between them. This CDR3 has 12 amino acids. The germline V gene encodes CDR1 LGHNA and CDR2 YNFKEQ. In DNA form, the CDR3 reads TGTGCCAGCAGCCAATCGAGTGGGGAGCTGTTTTTT. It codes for CASSQSSGELFF.

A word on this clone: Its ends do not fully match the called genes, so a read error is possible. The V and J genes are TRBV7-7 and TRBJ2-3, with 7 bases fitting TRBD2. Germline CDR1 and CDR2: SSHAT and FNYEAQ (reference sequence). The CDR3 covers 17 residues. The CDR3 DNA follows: TGTGCTAGCAGCTCCGGGGTGGGTGCGGGAGCCCCAGATACGCAGTATTTT. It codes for CASSSGVGAGAPDTQYF.

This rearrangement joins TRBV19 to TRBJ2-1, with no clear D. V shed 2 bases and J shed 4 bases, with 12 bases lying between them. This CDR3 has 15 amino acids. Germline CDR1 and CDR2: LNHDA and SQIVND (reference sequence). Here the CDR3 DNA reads TGTGCCAGTAGTATAAGGAACGGGTTTTACAATGAGCAGTTCTTC. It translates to CASSIRNGFYNEQFF.

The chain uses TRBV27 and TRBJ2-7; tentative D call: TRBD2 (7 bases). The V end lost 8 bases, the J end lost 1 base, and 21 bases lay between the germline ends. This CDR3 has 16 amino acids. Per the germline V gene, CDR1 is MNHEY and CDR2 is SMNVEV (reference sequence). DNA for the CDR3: TGTGCCAGCTCCTTGCGGCCGGGGGGCGCTTCCTACGAGCAGTACTTC. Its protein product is CASSLRPGGASYEQYF.

Here the CDR3 reads CASSLGGLMAGYTF. The DNA of the CDR3 is TGTGCCAGCAGCTTAGGGGGACTGATGGCTGGCTACACCTTC. This chain links TRBV7-9 with TRBJ1-2, with D perhaps matching TRBD1 (5 bases). V was cut by 1 base and J by 7 bases, with 13 bases left in between. The length of the CDR3 is 14 residues. Germline V gene lookup returns CDR1 SEHNR and CDR2 FQNEAQ (reference sequence). The full variable domain, completed using reference TRBV7-9 and TRBJ1-2, is DTGVSQNPRHKITKRGQNVTFRCDPISEHNRLYWYRQTLGQGPEFLTYFQNEAQLEKSRLLSDRFSAERPKGSFSTLEIQRTEQGDSAMYLCASSLGGLMAGYTFGSGTRLTVV.

This CDR3 is CASSPAGSSYEQYF. The CDR3 bases are TGTGCCAGCTCACCCGCCGGCAGCTCCTACGAGCAGTACTTC. The chain couples TRBV18 to TRBJ2-7; D gene uncertain. This CDR3 comprises 14 residues. Germline loops: CDR1 KGHSH, CDR2 LQKENI. Trimming removed 3 bases at V and 0 bases at J, with 9 bases between.

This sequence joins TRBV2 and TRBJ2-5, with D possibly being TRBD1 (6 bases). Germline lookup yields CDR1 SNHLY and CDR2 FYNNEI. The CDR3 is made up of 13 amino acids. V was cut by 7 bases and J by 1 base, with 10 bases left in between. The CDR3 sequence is CASIRTVQETQYF. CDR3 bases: TGTGCCAGCATTAGGACAGTCCAAGAGACCCAGTACTTC.

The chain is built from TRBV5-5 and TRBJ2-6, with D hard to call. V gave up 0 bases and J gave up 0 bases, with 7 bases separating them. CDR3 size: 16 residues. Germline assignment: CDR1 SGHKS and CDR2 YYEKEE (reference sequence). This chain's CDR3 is CASSLGVLSGANVLTF. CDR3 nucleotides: TGTGCCAGCAGCTTGGGGGTCCTCTCTGGGGCCAACGTCCTGACTTTC.

The CDR3 loop reads CASSLGGGGRGNEQFF. The CDR3, as DNA: TGCGCCAGCAGCCTCGGGGGTGGTGGGAGGGGTAATGAGCAGTTCTTC. The chain has TRBV5-1 and TRBJ2-1; 7 bases agree with TRBD2. Per germline, CDR1 SGHRS and CDR2 YFSETQ. V gave up 4 bases and J gave up 7 bases; unmatched junction bases: 14. This CDR3 is built from 16 residues.

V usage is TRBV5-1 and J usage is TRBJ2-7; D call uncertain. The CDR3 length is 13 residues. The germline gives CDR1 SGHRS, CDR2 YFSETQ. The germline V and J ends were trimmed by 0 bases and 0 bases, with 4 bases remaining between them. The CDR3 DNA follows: TGCGCCAGCAGCTTGGACAACTCCTACGAGCAGTACTTC. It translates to CASSLDNSYEQYF. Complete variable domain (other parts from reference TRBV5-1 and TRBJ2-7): KAGVTQTPRYLIKTRGQQVTLSCSPISGHRSVSWYQQTPGQGLQFLFEYFSETQRNKGNFPGRFSGRQFSNSRSEMNVSTLELGDSALYLCASSLDNSYEQYFGPGTRLTVT.

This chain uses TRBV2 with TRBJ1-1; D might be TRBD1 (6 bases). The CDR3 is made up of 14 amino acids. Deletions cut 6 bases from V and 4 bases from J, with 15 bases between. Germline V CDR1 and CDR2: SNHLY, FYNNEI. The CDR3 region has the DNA TGTGCCAGCAGCTCACAGGGATGGGGCACTGAAGCTTTCTTT. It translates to CASSSQGWGTEAFF.

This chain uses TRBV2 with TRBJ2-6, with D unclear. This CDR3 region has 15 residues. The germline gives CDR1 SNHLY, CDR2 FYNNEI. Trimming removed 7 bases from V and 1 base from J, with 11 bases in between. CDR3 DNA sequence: TGTGCCAGCACAGGACCAAAATCTGGGGCCAACGTCCTGACTTTC. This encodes CASTGPKSGANVLTF. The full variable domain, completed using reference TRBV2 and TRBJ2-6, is EPEVTQTPSHQVTQMGQEVILRCVPISNHLYFYWYRQILGQKVEFLVSFYNNEISEKSEIFDDQFSVERPDGSNFTLKIRSTKLEDSAMYFCASTGPKSGANVLTFGAGSRLTVL.

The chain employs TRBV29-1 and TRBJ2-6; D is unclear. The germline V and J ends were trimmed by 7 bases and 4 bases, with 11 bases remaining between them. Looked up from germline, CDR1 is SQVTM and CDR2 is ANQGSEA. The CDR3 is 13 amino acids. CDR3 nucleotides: TGCAGCGCCTCTTCGTCCGGGGCCAACGTCCTGACTTTC. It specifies CSASSSGANVLTF. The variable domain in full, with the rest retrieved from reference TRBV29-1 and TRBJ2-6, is SAVISQKPSRDICQRGTSLTIQCQVDSQVTMMFWYRQQPGQSLTLIATANQGSEATYESGFVIDKFPISRPNLTFSTLTVSNMSPEDSSIYLCSASSSGANVLTFGAGSRLTVL.

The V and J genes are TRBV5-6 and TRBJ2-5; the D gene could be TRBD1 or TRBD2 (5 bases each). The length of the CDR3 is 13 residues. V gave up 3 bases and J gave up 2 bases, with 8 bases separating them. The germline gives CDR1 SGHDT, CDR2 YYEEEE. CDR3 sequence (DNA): TGTGCCAGCAGCTGGGACCGTCAAGAGACCCAGTACTTC. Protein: CASSWDRQETQYF.

CDR3 DNA sequence: TGCGCCAGCAGCCCTGACAACTATGGCTACACCTTC. Its protein product is CASSPDNYGYTF. V and J are TRBV5-1 and TRBJ1-2; D unresolved. V dropped 4 bases and J dropped 2 bases, with 6 bases sitting between them. This CDR3 is built from 12 residues. CDR1 and CDR2 from the germline V gene are SGHRS and YFSETQ. Using reference TRBV5-1 and TRBJ1-2 for the parts outside the CDR3, the full variable domain is KAGVTQTPRYLIKTRGQQVTLSCSPISGHRSVSWYQQTPGQGLQFLFEYFSETQRNKGNFPGRFSGRQFSNSRSEMNVSTLELGDSALYLCASSPDNYGYTFGSGTRLTVV.

The chain's CDR3 is CASSFRSGSYNEQFF. CDR3 bases: TGCGCCAGCAGCTTCCGCTCCGGCTCCTACAATGAGCAGTTCTTC. The gene calls are TRBV5-1 and TRBJ2-1; D remains unclear. Trimming removed 2 bases from V and 0 bases from J, with 9 bases in between. Germline V CDR1 and CDR2: SGHRS, YFSETQ. The CDR3 consists of 15 residues.

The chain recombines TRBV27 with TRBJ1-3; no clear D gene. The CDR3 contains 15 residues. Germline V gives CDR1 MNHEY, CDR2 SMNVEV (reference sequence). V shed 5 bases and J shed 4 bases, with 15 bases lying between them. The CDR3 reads CASSHPWSSGNTIYF. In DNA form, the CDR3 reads TGTGCCAGCAGTCACCCGTGGTCGAGCGGAAACACCATATATTTT.

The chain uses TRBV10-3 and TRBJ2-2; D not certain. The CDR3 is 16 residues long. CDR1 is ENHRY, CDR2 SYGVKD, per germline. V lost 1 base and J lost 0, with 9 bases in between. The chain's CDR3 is CAISELVDSNTGELFF. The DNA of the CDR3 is TGTGCCATCAGTGAGTTGGTTGATTCGAACACCGGGGAGCTGTTTTTT.

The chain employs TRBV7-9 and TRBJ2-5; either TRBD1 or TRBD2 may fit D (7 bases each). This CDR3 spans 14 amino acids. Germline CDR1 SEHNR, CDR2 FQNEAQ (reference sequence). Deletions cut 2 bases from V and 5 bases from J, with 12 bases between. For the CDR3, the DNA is TGTGCCAGCAGCTTATTCCAGGGGGGGGAGACCCAGTACTTC. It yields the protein CASSLFQGGETQYF.

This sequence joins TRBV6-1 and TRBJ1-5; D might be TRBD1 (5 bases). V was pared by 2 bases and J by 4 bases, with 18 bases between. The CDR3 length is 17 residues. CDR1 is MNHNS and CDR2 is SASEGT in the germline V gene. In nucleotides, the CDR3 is TGTGCCAGCAGTGAAAGGCCAGGGCCCTCAACGAATCAGCCCCAGCATTTT. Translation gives CASSERPGPSTNQPQHF.

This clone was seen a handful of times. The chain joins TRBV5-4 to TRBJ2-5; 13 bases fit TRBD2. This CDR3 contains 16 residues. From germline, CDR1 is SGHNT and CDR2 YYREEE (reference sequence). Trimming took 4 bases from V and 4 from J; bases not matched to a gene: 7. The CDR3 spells CASSLRTSGSGETQYF. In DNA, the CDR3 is TGTGCCAGCAGCCTGAGGACTAGCGGGAGTGGAGAGACCCAGTACTTC.

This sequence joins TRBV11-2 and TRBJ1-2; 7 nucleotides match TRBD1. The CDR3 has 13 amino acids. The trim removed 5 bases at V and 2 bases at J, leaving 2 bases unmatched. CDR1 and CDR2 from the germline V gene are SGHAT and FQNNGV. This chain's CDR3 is CASSLDRNYGYTF. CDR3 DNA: TGTGCCAGCAGCCTGGACAGGAACTATGGCTACACCTTC.

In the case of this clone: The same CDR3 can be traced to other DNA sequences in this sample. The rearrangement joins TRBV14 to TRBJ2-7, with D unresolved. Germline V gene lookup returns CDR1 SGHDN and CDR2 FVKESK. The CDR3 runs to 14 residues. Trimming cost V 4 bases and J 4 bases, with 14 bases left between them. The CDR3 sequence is CASSPGRLAYEQYF. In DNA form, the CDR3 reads TGTGCCAGCAGCCCCGGAAGACTGGCATACGAGCAGTACTTC. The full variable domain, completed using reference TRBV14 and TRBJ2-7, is EAGVTQFPSHSVIEKGQTVTLRCDPISGHDNLYWYRRVMGKEIKFLLHFVKESKQDESGMPNNRFLAERTGGTYSTLKVQPAELEDSGVYFCASSPGRLAYEQYFGPGTRLTVT.

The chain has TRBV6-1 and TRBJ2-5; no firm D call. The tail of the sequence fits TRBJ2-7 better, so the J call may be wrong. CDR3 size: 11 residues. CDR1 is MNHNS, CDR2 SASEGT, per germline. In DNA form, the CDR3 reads TGTGCCAGCAGGAGGACCTACGAGCAGTACTTC. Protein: CASRRTYEQYF.

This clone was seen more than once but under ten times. CDR3 in amino acids: CASSWGGEQPQHF. For the CDR3, the DNA is TGTGCCAGCAGCTGGGGGGGCGAGCAGCCCCAGCATTTT. The chain is built from TRBV7-2 and TRBJ1-5, with D possibly matching TRBD1 (6 bases). The V end was cut by 4 bases, the J end by 7 bases, with 11 bases between. CDR3 length equals 13 residues. Germline CDR1 and CDR2: SGHTA and FQGNSA.